This TCR beta chain was profiled in a study of T cell responses to AZD1222 COVID-19 vaccine. Broader study findings: All repertoire sampling was performed exclusively after the peak T cell response.

This clone showed up just once. The target antigen is unknown. Sequencing was performed with immunoSEQ multiplex PCR; in TCRdb, only in-frame clones are kept and a portion is missing. The sample has around 75,000 clones, around 89% seen once; the top ten hold roughly 10%. The CDR3 spans 19 residues. The ends were cut back, 2 bases at V and 0 bases at J, with 22 bases in the middle. Germline V lookup: CDR1 SGHRS, CDR2 YFSETQ. This sequence originates from an adult who received the MenACWY meningococcal vaccine as a control. V and J are TRBV5-1 and TRBJ2-3; perhaps TRBD1 as D (5 bases). Material: peripheral blood, obtained 28 days after the second dose of the MenACWY control vaccine. In DNA form, the CDR3 reads TGCGCCAGCAGCTTTGGCGGCCTTCCTGGGGCGGTAAGCACAGATACGCAGTATTTT. It is translated as CASSFGGLPGAVSTDTQYF.